The source of this TCR beta chain is a study of shared clonotypes between healthy human individuals. Study-level information: Those who served as donors were a couple of women and a few men between the ages of 18 and 49. CD4 naive and CD4 memory each took three plates per donor, while CD8 naive took two and CD8 memory one.

Under the authors' procedure: Filtering differed, since immunoSEQ gave only junction sequences and no quality scores. Method: immunoSEQ multiplex PCR; TCRdb's copy keeps in-frame clones and lacks some. V and J calls and clone size follow that table, whereas D and trimming were derived from the DNA. The sample records millions of clones, 85% to 95% being singletons. Looked up from germline, CDR1 is SGHAT and CDR2 is FQNNGV. The CDR3 spans 14 residues. V was pared by 4 bases and J by 6 bases, with 16 bases between. The study enrolled healthy HIV-negative adults without recent acute infections or vaccinations as donors.

The rearrangement joins TRBV11-2 to TRBJ2-7; weak D call: TRBD2 (5 bases). This TCR was recovered from a man aged 18 to 30 in good health. Material for sequencing was naive CD4+ T cells sorted from blood. Subset described: CD45RA+ positively selected. Written as DNA, the CDR3 is TGTGCCAGCAGCTCAATTCGGGGTAACGGCGAGCAGTACTTC. Protein product: CASSSIRGNGEQYF. Complete variable domain (other parts from reference TRBV11-2 and TRBJ2-7): EAGVAQSPRYKIIEKRQSVAFWCNPISGHATLYWYQQILGQGPKLLIQFQNNGVVDDSQLPKDRFSAERLKGVDSTLKIQPAKLEDSAVYLCASSSIRGNGEQYFGPGTRLTVT.